These 7 T cell receptor beta chains originate from one sample sequenced in a study of blood T cell repertoires in COVID-19. Generated by immunoSEQ multiplex PCR, the TCRdb table keeps only in-frame clones and is missing some. The sample contains 130,000 to 150,000 clones, approximately 80% of which appear only once. Sequenced input: peripheral blood. Receptor source: a man aged 55 to 70 with active or convalescent COVID-19.

For the CDR3, the DNA is TGTGCCAGCAGCTTATATAGGGGAAATTCACCCCTCCACTTT. As protein: CASSLYRGNSPLHF. This chain joins TRBV11-1 and TRBJ1-6, with D possibly matching TRBD1 (5 bases). V lost 2 bases and J 7 bases, leaving 9 bases between the germline ends. CDR3 length: 14 amino acids. Germline V CDR1 and CDR2: SGHAT, FQDESV (reference sequence).

The chain joins TRBV1 to TRBJ2-1; the D call TRBD1 from the table was never checked on the DNA. TRBV1 is a pseudogene locus. The CDR3 is 17 residues long. CDR3 DNA sequence: TGCACCAGCAGCCAAGATCAGCCGGGACAGTTCTACAATGAGCAGTTCTTC. Protein sequence: CTSSQDQPGQFYNEQFF.

This sequence joins TRBV11-2 and TRBJ2-2; 12 bases map to TRBD2. CDR3 length equals 20 residues. Trimming at V came to 0 bases and at J to 5 bases, leaving 13 bases not matched to a gene. The germline V gene has CDR1 SGHAT and CDR2 FQNNGV. The CDR3 DNA sequence: TGTGCCAGCAGCTTAGATAGTTGGCTAGCGGGAGGGCCGCGGACCGGGGAGCTGTTTTTT. Protein product: CASSLDSWLAGGPRTGELFF.

This clone was seen more than once but under ten times. This chain links TRBV2 with TRBJ2-7; D ambiguous. Trimming cost V 2 bases and J 3 bases, with 11 bases left between them. The CDR3 has 14 residues. CDR1 is SNHLY and CDR2 is FYNNEI in the germline V gene. This CDR3 reads CASSESLMLYEQYF. CDR3 in DNA: TGTGCCAGCAGTGAAAGCCTCATGCTCTACGAGCAGTACTTC.

This clone was found a few times. The V and J genes are TRBV5-1 and TRBJ2-3; D is perhaps TRBD1 (5 bases). V lost 5 bases and J 0 bases, leaving 10 bases between the germline ends. The CDR3 is 14 residues long. The germline V gene has CDR1 SGHRS and CDR2 YFSETQ. The CDR3: CASRRQISTDTQYF. Here the CDR3 DNA reads TGCGCCAGCAGGAGACAGATTAGCACAGATACGCAGTATTTT.

Worth noting for this clone: Other DNA sequences from this sample encode an identical CDR3 as well. The V gene is TRBV5-1, the J gene TRBJ1-3, with no clear D. V gave up 1 base and J gave up 4 bases, with 6 bases separating them. Germline V lookup: CDR1 SGHRS, CDR2 YFSETQ. The CDR3 extends over 13 amino acids. For the CDR3, the DNA is TGCGCCAGCAGCTTGACAAGAGGAAACACCATATATTTT. Protein sequence: CASSLTRGNTIYF.

The chain employs TRBV5-4 and TRBJ1-2; D uncertain. Between the trimmed V and J ends, which lost 4 bases and 6 bases, there was a span of 16 bases. The germline gives CDR1 SGHNT, CDR2 YYREEE (reference sequence). The CDR3 extends over 14 amino acids. The DNA of the CDR3 is TGTGCCAGCAGCCGAGGGAGAGTTGGGGATGGCTACACCTTC. Amino acids: CASSRGRVGDGYTF. The complete variable domain, with remaining parts taken from reference TRBV5-4 and TRBJ1-2, reads ETGVTQSPTHLIKTRGQQVTLRCSSQSGHNTVSWYQQALGQGPQFIFQYYREEENGRGNFPPRFSGLQFPNYSSELNVNALELDDSALYLCASSRGRVGDGYTFGSGTRLTVV.